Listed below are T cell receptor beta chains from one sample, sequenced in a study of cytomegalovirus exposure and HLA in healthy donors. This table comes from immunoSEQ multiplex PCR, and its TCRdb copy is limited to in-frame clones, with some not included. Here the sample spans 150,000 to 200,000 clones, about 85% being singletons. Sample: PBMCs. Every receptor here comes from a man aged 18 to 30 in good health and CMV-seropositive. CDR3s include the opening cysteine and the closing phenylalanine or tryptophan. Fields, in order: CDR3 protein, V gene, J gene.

CDR3: CASSSLEGGEKLFF; V: TRBV6-5; J: TRBJ1-4
CDR3: CASSLEASLSGSSTDTQYF; V: TRBV5-6; J: TRBJ2-3
CDR3: CASGLGQFEQYF; V: TRBV12-5; J: TRBJ2-7
CDR3: CASSQRRKTGVDYEQYF; V: TRBV23-1; J: -
CDR3: CASSGGGAQETQYF; V: TRBV11-3; J: TRBJ2-5
CDR3: CAISESSGNSGANGLTF; V: TRBV10-3; J: TRBJ2-6
CDR3: CASSRAGGPYGYTF; V: TRBV7-9; J: TRBJ1-2
CDR3: CASSPGLAGPEAYNEQFF; V: TRBV5-4; J: TRBJ2-1
CDR3: CASSVGGGNTGELFF; V: TRBV9; J: TRBJ2-2
CDR3: CASSWGQGGRDGYTF; V: TRBV5-4; J: TRBJ1-2
CDR3: CAWSPSSTGGEQFF; V: TRBV30; J: TRBJ2-1
CDR3: CASSSLGRGSTQYF; V: TRBV6-5; J: TRBJ2-5
CDR3: CASSFHDRANYGYTF; V: TRBV6-5; J: TRBJ1-2
CDR3: CASSTDPGTTYYEQYF; V: TRBV5-1; J: TRBJ2-7
CDR3: CASSGPGVATEAFF; V: TRBV25-1; J: TRBJ1-1
CDR3: CASSLRRGGAPGELFF; V: TRBV7-2; J: TRBJ2-2
CDR3: CASSSPAEGVNTEAFF; V: TRBV7-6; J: TRBJ1-1